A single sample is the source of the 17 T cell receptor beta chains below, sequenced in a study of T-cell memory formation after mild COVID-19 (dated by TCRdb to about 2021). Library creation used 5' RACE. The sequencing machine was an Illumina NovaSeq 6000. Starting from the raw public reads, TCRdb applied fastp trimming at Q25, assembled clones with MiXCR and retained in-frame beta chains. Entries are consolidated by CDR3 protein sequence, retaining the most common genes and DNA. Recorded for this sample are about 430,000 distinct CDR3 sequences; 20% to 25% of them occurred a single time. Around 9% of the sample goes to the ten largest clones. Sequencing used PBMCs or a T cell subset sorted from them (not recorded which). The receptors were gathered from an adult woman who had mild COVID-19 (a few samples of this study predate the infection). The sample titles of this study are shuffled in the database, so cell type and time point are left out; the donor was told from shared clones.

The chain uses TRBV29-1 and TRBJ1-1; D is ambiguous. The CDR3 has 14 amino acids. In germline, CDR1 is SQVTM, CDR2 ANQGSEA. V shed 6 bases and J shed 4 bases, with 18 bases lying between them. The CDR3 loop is CSVCIGPPGTEAFF. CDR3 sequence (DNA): TGCAGCGTATGCATTGGCCCGCCGGGCACTGAAGCTTTCTTT. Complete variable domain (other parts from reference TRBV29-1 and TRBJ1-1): SAVISQKPSRDICQRGTSLTIQCQVDSQVTMMFWYRQQPGQSLTLIATANQGSEATYESGFVIDKFPISRPNLTFSTLTVSNMSPEDSSIYLCSVCIGPPGTEAFFGQGTRLTVV.

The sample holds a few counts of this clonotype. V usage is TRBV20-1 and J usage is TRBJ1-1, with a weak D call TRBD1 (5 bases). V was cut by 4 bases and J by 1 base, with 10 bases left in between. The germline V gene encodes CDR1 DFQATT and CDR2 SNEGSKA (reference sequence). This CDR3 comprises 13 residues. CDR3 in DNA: TGCAGTGCTATTACAGGCCCGAACACTGAAGCTTTCTTT. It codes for CSAITGPNTEAFF.

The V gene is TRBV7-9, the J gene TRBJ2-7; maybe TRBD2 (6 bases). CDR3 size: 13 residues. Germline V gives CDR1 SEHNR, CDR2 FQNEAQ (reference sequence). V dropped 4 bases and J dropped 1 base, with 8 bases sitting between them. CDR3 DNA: TGTGCCAGCAGCTCTCTAGCGTCCTACGAGCAGTACTTC. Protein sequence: CASSSLASYEQYF.

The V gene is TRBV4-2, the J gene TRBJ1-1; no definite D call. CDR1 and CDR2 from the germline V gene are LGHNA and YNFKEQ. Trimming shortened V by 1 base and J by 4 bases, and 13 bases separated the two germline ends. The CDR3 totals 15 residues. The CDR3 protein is CASSQGNGPVTEAFF. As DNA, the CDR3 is TGTGCCAGCAGCCAAGGGAATGGACCGGTCACTGAAGCTTTCTTT.

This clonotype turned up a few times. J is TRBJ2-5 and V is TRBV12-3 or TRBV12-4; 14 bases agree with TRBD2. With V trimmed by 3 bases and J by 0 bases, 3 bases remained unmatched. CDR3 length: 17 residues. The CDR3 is CASSLGLAGAYQETQYF. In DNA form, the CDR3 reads TGTGCCAGCAGTTTGGGACTAGCGGGGGCCTACCAAGAGACCCAGTACTTC.

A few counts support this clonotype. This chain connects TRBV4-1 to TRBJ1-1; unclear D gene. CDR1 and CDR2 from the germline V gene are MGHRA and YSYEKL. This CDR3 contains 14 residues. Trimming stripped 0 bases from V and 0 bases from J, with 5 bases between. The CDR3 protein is CASSQDWMNTEAFF. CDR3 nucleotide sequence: TGCGCCAGCAGCCAAGATTGGATGAACACTGAAGCTTTCTTT.

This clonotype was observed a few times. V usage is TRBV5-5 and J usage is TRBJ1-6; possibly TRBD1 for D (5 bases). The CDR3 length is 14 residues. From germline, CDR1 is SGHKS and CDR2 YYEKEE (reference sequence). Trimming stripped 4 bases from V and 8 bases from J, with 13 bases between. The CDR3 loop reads CASSPRGDYSPLHF. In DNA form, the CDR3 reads TGTGCCAGCAGCCCCCGGGGGGATTATTCACCCCTCCACTTT. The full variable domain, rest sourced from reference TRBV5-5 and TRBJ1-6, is DAGVTQSPTHLIKTRGQQVTLRCSPISGHKSVSWYQQVLGQGPQFIFQYYEKEERGRGNFPDRFSARQFPNYSSELNVNALLLGDSALYLCASSPRGDYSPLHFGNGTRLTVT.

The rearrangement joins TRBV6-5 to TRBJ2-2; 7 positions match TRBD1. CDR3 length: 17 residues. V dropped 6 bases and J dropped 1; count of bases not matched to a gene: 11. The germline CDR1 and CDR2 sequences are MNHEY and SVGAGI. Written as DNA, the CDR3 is TGTGCCAGCAGCTCCGGGACAGTAGTAAAGAACACCGGGGAGCTGTTTTTT. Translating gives CASSSGTVVKNTGELFF.

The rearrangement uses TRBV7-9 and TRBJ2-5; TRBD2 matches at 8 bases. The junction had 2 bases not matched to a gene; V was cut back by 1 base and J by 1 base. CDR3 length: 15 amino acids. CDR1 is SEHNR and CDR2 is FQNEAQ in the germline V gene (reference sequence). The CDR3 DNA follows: TGTGCCAGCAGCTTAGACGGGAGGGCCCAAGAGACCCAGTACTTC. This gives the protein CASSLDGRAQETQYF.

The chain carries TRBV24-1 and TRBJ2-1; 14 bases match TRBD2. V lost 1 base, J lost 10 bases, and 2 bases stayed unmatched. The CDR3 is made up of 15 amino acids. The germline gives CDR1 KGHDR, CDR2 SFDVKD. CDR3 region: CATSDFRLAGGEQFF. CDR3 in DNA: TGTGCCACCAGTGATTTTAGACTAGCGGGGGGGGAGCAGTTCTTC.

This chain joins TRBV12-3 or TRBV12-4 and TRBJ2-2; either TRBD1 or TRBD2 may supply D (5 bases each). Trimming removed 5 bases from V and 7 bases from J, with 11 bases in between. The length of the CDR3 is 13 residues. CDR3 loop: CASSLGTYGELFF. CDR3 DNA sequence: TGTGCCAGCAGTCTTGGGACGTACGGGGAGCTGTTTTTT.

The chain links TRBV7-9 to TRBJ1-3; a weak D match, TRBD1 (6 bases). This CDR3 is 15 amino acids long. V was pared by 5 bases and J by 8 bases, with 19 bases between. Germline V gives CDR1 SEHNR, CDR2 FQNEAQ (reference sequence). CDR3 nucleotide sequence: TGTGCCAGCAGCCCAACAGGGTTTTCGCCGGACACCATATATTTT. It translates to CASSPTGFSPDTIYF.

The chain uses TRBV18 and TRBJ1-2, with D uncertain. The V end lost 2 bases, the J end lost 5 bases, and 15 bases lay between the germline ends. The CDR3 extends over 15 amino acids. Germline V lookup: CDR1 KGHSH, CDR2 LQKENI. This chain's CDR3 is CASSPGLPGTYGYTF. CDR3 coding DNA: TGTGCCAGCTCACCAGGGCTGCCGGGAACGTATGGCTACACCTTC.

The CDR3 spells CASSPPYLAGGHEQYF. CDR3 coding DNA: TGTGCCAGCAGCCCCCCGTACCTGGCGGGAGGCCACGAGCAGTACTTC. The chain recombines TRBV4-2 with TRBJ2-7; 8 bases are shared with TRBD2. The CDR3 totals 16 residues. Trimming at V came to 4 bases and at J to 5 bases, leaving 13 bases not matched to a gene. The V gene's germline CDR1 is LGHNA and CDR2 YNFKEQ.

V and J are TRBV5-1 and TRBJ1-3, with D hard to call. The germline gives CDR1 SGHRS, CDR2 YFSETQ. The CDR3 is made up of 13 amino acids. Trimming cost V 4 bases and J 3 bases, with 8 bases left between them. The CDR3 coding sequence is TGCGCCAGCAGCGAGACATTTGGAAACACCATATATTTT. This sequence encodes CASSETFGNTIYF.

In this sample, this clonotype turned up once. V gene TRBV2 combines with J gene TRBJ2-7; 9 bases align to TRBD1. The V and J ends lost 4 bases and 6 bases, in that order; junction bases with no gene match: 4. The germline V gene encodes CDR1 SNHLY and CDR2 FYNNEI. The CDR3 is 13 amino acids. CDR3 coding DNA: TGTGCCAGCAGTGTGGGACAGGGTTCCGAGCAGTACTTC. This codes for CASSVGQGSEQYF.

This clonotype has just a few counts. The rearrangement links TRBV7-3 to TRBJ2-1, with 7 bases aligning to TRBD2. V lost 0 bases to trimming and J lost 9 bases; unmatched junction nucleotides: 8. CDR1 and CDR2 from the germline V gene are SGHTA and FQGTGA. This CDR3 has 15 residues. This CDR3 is CASSLTFGLGGEQFF. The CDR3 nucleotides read TGTGCCAGCAGCTTAACCTTCGGACTAGGTGGTGAGCAGTTCTTC. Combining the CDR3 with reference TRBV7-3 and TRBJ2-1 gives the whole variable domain GAGVSQTPSNKVTEKGKYVELRCDPISGHTALYWYRQSLGQGPEFLIYFQGTGAADDSGLPNDRFFAVRPEGSVSTLKIQRTERGDSAVYLCASSLTFGLGGEQFFGPGTRLTVL.